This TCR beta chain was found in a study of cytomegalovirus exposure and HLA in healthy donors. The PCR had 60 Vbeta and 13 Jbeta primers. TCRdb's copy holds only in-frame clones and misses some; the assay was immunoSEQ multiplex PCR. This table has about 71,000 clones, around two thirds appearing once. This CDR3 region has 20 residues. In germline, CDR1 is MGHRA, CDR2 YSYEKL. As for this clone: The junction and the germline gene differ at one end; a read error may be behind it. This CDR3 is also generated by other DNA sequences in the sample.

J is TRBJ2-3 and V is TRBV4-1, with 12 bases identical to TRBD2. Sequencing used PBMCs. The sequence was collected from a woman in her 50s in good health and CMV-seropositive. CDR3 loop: CASSQMVGTSGGRSTDTQYF. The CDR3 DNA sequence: TGCGCCAGCAGCCAAATGGTAGGCACTAGCGGGGGGCGAAGCACAGATACGCAATATTTT.